This entry concerns a single T cell receptor (beta chain). Its antigen is not identified. Unique-molecular-identifier-tagged TCR beta cDNA libraries were used. When 1 to 10 million T cells were used, they gave about 540,000 cDNA molecules. In TCRdb, the PCR reads were re-called with MiXCR into one record per CDR3 protein. The repertoire has 650,000 to 850,000 distinct CDR3 sequences, 46% of them found once; the top ten carry 4.9%. This entry belongs to a study of post-analysis software for immune sequencing data. Study information: Multiple sclerosis in the patients followed relapsing-remitting, secondary progressive and progressive-relapsing courses. Regarding the study as a whole: Normalized Chao1 diversity in multiple sclerosis patients fell significantly below that of controls. Batch-matched samples strongly co-clustered by F measure.

The sequencing sample was made of blood. This TCR was sampled from a girl aged 10-17 years with multiple sclerosis.

Written as DNA, the CDR3 is TGCGCCAGCAGCTTGGGATGGGGCGGAGGGCGGTACAATGAGCAGTTCTTC. This encodes CASSLGWGGGRYNEQFF. This chain uses TRBV5-1 with TRBJ2-1, with a weak D call TRBD2 (6 bases). Trimming stripped 0 bases from V and 4 bases from J, with 17 bases between. This CDR3 comprises 17 residues. Germline V lookup: CDR1 SGHRS, CDR2 YFSETQ.